A single sample gave rise to the 11 T cell receptor beta chains below, sequenced in a study of early T cells in non-severe SARS-CoV-2 infection. TCRdb used MiXCR to reprocess the 5' RACE reads, holding one entry per CDR3 protein. The sample records about 58,000 distinct CDR3 sequences, around 12% being singletons. The source material was whole blood. Every receptor here comes from an adult who was a healthcare worker with PCR-confirmed SARS-CoV-2 infection or an uninfected control (not recorded which).

This clonotype was seen ten or more times. The chain couples TRBV28 to TRBJ2-3; D gene unclear. Germline V CDR1 and CDR2: MDHEN, SYDVKM. This CDR3 spans 16 amino acids. Between the trimmed V and J ends, which lost 5 bases and 2 bases, there was a span of 17 bases. The chain's CDR3 is CASSLLTTISTDTQYF. The CDR3 nucleotides are TGTGCCAGCAGTCTCTTGACAACAATTTCCACAGATACGCAGTATTTT.

In this sample, this clonotype turned up many times. J is TRBJ2-5 and V is TRBV19, with 7 bases aligning to TRBD2. Per germline, CDR1 LNHDA and CDR2 SQIVND (reference sequence). V lost 5 bases to trimming and J lost 4 bases; unmatched junction nucleotides: 7. This CDR3 is built from 14 residues. Here the CDR3 reads CASSPRTRVETQYF. CDR3 in DNA: TGTGCCAGTAGTCCGAGGACTAGGGTAGAGACCCAGTACTTC.

This clonotype was seen many times. This rearrangement joins TRBV20-1 to TRBJ2-3; the D gene is possibly TRBD2 (7 bases). Germline-derived CDR1 and CDR2 are DFQATT and SNEGSKA (reference sequence). CDR3 length: 18 residues. V lost 5 bases, J lost 1 base, and 25 bases lay in between. CDR3 bases: TGCAGTGCTGGACGAACCCTCGGGGGGCTTCTAGGCACAGATACGCAGTATTTT. Its translation: CSAGRTLGGLLGTDTQYF.

This clonotype was found a few times. The V gene is TRBV18, the J gene TRBJ2-1; no firm D call. CDR3 size: 14 residues. V lost 4 bases and J lost 1, with 8 bases in between. Per the germline V gene, CDR1 is KGHSH and CDR2 is LQKENI. CDR3 residues: CASSRAPSYNEQFF. In nucleotides, the CDR3 is TGTGCCAGCTCACGCGCGCCTTCCTACAATGAGCAGTTCTTC.

This clonotype came up a few times. J is TRBJ2-5 and V is TRBV5-5; D unresolved. The germline V gene has CDR1 SGHKS and CDR2 YYEKEE (reference sequence). CDR3 length equals 14 residues. The V and J ends lost 4 bases and 5 bases respectively, with 15 bases between them. The CDR3 coding sequence is TGTGCCAGCAGCATGGACCTCTTTAGTGAGACCCAGTACTTC. Amino acid sequence: CASSMDLFSETQYF.

This chain uses TRBV6-2 or TRBV6-3 with TRBJ2-7; D ambiguous. Germline CDR1 MNHEY, CDR2 SVGEGT. Trimming removed 2 bases from V and 4 bases from J, with 9 bases in between. The CDR3 is 13 amino acids. The CDR3 nucleotides read TGTGCCAGCAGTTACCCAGGACGTTACGAGCAGTACTTC. Translating gives CASSYPGRYEQYF.

This clonotype was observed a few times. This chain links TRBV7-3 with TRBJ2-1; TRBD2 aligns across 7 bases. Germline CDR1 and CDR2: SGHTA and FQGTGA. The CDR3 has 16 residues. V shed 5 bases, J shed 0 bases, and the junction held 7 bases outside the gene matches. The CDR3 region has the DNA TGTGCCAGCAGCCAAAGGGGCGGGAGCTCCTACAATGAGCAGTTCTTC. Protein sequence: CASSQRGGSSYNEQFF.

The chain links TRBV28 to TRBJ2-3; 11 positions agree with TRBD2. The CDR3 loop spans 17 amino acids. Germline V gene data show CDR1 as MDHEN and CDR2 as SYDVKM. The trim removed 3 bases at V and 4 bases at J, leaving 9 bases unmatched. The CDR3 loop is CASSLKILAGVPDTQYF. CDR3 nucleotide sequence: TGTGCCAGCAGTTTGAAGATACTAGCGGGAGTCCCAGATACGCAGTATTTT.

V and J are TRBV7-2 and TRBJ1-2; TRBD1 aligns across 10 bases. CDR1 is SGHTA and CDR2 is FQGNSA in the germline V gene. The CDR3 spans 15 residues. Trimming at V came to 5 bases and at J to 4 bases, leaving 7 bases not matched to a gene. CDR3 DNA sequence: TGTGCCAGCAGCCCCCGGACAGGGGGGCGCTATGGCTACACCTTC. It specifies CASSPRTGGRYGYTF.

This sequence joins TRBV10-2 and TRBJ2-5, with 10 bases matching TRBD2. The ends lost 6 bases at V and 2 bases at J; junction bases unmatched: 12. The germline V gene encodes CDR1 WSHSY and CDR2 SAAADI. The CDR3 is 17 amino acids. CDR3 in amino acids: CASRRASGRVGQETQYF. As DNA, the CDR3 is TGCGCCAGCAGGAGGGCTAGCGGGAGAGTAGGGCAAGAGACCCAGTACTTC.

In this sample, this clonotype turned up a few times. The chain links TRBV11-2 to TRBJ2-3; perhaps D is TRBD1 or TRBD2 (6 bases each). The CDR3 loop spans 15 amino acids. Between the trimmed V and J ends, which lost 2 bases and 2 bases, there was a span of 11 bases. Looked up from germline, CDR1 is SGHAT and CDR2 is FQNNGV. CDR3 protein: CASSLKGGFTDTQYF. In DNA form, the CDR3 reads TGTGCCAGCAGCTTAAAGGGGGGATTCACAGATACGCAGTATTTT.